The present entry profiles one TCR beta chain with its context. Its antigen is currently unknown. The CDR3 consists of 15 residues. Germline trimming cut 1 base from V and 1 base from J; bases unmatched to any gene: 3. CDR1 is SGHVS and CDR2 is FNYEAQ in the germline V gene. The data are from a study of T-cell memory formation after mild COVID-19. Constant-segment primers were used for 5'RACE, and the resulting TCR alpha and TCR beta cDNA libraries carried sample barcodes and UMIs. One entry per CDR3 protein, called by TCRdb with MiXCR from the 5' RACE reads. The table lists 470,000 or so distinct CDR3 sequences, roughly 18% of them singletons, with around a fifth in the top ten. Study-wide findings and caveats: There were some responding clones in pre-infection memory, which suggested that cross-reactive memory had joined. From day 15 to 85, contracting clones were balanced between CD4 and CD8, whereas later expanders leaned toward CD4+.

The source is a man aged 18 to 29 who had mild COVID-19 (a few samples of this study predate the infection). Cell type and time point are not known. The chain carries TRBV7-6 and TRBJ2-7; 8 bases agree with TRBD2. Sequenced material: PBMCs or a T cell subset sorted from them (not recorded which). CDR3 residues: CASSLGAGESYEQYF. The DNA of the CDR3 is TGTGCCAGCAGCTTAGGAGCGGGGGAGTCCTACGAGCAGTACTTC.